What follows is one T cell receptor (beta chain) and its context. What antigen it recognizes has not been identified. No base quality values were provided; no much bigger clone lies one nucleotide off. The data belong to a study of blood T cell repertoires in COVID-19 (dated by TCRdb to the early 2020s). Describing the broader study: Samples from collaborators originated in the United States, Italy and Spain and spanned both the acute and convalescent phases of COVID-19. The prospective study material was composed of cDNA or gDNA derived from T cells, B-cell-depleted T cells, or PBMCs. The dataset comprised deeply sampled blood TCRbeta repertoires from subjects exposed to, actively infected with, or recovered from COVID-19. The repertoires were released in a freely available public database meant as a resource for research on the immune response to SARS-CoV-2. Samples came from the ongoing ImmuneRACE study (first 160 participants) plus 1,254 subjects from 6 global collaborators. Nearly every sample came with metadata listing a de-identified subject ID, COVID-19 status, age in years and sex. HLA class I and class II types, where available, came from metadata supplied by the sample provider rather than from assay-based typing.

The immunoSEQ Assay, a bias-controlled multiplex PCR, was used to amplify TCRbeta CDR3 regions from genomic DNA. On the authors' methods: The number of nucleated cells in each sample was estimated from the amplification of reference gene primers within the assay. Sequence reads were collapsed and filtered to measure the absolute abundance of every unique TCRbeta CDR3 rearrangement. For each sample, productive Simpson clonality was calculated as the square root of Simpson's diversity index across productive rearrangements. In its TCRdb copy, this immuneACCESS table keeps in-frame sequences only and misses some clones. Where compared with another copy, unresolved V genes explain less than half of these, and the others have no known cause. That table supplies the V and J calls and clone size; D and trimming were determined from the DNA. Present in this sample are 200,000 to 250,000 clones, roughly 84% of which were seen just once. Of the sample, 6.8% is held by the ten largest clones.

Study-wide findings and limitations: How much clinical and demographic metadata was included differed by source and by participant, and the metadata was provided uncurated.

The CDR3 covers 13 residues, taking in both the cysteine and the phenylalanine. Of the read, only the CDR3 DNA is kept; its 39 bases are in frame from base 1. At the junction V is shortened by 2 bases and J by 5 bases, with 10 bases in between. Looking up the germline V gene yields CDR1 SGHRS and CDR2 YFSETQ. Participants in the prospective study were enrolled through a virtual design, were aged about 18 to 90 years, and lived in some 24 United States geographic areas. To assign participants to cohorts, the prospective study relied on clinical history that participants themselves reported in a screening survey and a study questionnaire. Recovered participants in ImmuneRACE Cohort 3 were defined by two consecutive negative NP/OP PCR tests, clearance by a healthcare professional, or resolution of symptoms. Each participant in the prospective study had whole blood, serum and a nasopharyngeal or oropharyngeal swab collected by mobile phlebotomists. Participants in the prospective study had the option to provide additional blood draws and questionnaires over a roughly two-month period. Before DNA extraction, blood samples from the prospective study were shipped at room temperature or frozen.

The sequence was collected from a woman aged 40 to 50 who had recovered from COVID-19. Sequenced sample: PBMCs or T cells enriched from blood (not recorded which). This sequence uses TRBV5-1 and TRBJ1-1; the D gene is not confidently resolved. CDR3 sequence: CASSFREPTEAFF. The DNA sequence is as follows: TGCGCCAGCAGCTTCCGGGAGCCGACTGAAGCTTTCTTT.